This T cell receptor (beta chain) was observed in a study of blood T cell repertoires in COVID-19. Germline assignment: CDR1 MNHEY and CDR2 SVGAGI. The CDR3 has 12 amino acids. Trimming left V 7 bases short and J 9 bases short, with 13 bases between. TCRdb's table, derived via immunoSEQ multiplex PCR, lists solely in-frame clones and lacks some. The sample has some 96,000 clones, around nine tenths seen once. The sequencing input was peripheral blood. V and J are TRBV6-5 and TRBJ1-5; D not certain. This receptor was identified in a man of 80 years or more with acute or convalescent COVID-19. In DNA, the CDR3 is TGTGCCAGCAAGGCGGTCTCCGGGCCCCAGCATTTT. Its protein is CASKAVSGPQHF.